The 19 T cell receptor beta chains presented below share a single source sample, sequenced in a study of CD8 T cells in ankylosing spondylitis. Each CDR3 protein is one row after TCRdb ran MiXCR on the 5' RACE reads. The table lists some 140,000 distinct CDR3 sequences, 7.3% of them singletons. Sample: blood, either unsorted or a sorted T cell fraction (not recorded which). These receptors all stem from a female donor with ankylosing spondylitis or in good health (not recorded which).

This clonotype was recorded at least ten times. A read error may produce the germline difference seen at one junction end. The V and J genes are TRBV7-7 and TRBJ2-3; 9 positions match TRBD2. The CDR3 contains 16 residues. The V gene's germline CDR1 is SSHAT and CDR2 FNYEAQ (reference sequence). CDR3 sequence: CASSLGAGGPADTQYF. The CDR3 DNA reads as TGTGCTAGCAGCTTGGGGGCGGGGGGGCCTGCAGATACGCAGTATTTT.

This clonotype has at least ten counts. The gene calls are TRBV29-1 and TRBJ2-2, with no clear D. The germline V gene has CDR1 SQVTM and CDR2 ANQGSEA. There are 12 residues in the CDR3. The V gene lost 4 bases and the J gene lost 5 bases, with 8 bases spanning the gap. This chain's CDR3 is CSVGPVTGELFF. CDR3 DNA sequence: TGCAGCGTTGGGCCGGTGACCGGGGAGCTGTTTTTT.

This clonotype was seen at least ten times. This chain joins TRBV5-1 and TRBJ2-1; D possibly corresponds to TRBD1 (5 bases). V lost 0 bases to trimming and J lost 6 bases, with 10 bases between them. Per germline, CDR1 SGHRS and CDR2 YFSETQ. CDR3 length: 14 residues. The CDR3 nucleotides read TGCGCCAGCAGCTTGGACAGGTCTCCCAATGAGCAGTTCTTC. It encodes CASSLDRSPNEQFF.

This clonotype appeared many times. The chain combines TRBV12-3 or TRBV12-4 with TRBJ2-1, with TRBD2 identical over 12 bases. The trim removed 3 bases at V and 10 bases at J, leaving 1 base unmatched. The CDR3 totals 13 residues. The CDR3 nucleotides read TGTGCCAGCAGTTTGGGGACTAGCGGGGAGCAGTTCTTC. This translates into CASSLGTSGEQFF.

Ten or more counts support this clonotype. Written as DNA, the CDR3 is TGTGCCAGCAGCTCCCTCCGACGGGTGAACACTGAAGCTTTCTTT. Protein product: CASSSLRRVNTEAFF. The chain employs TRBV6-1 and TRBJ1-1; unclear D gene. V lost 6 bases and J 0 bases, leaving 14 bases between the germline ends. The CDR3 loop spans 15 amino acids. The germline CDR1 and CDR2 sequences are MNHNS and SASEGT.

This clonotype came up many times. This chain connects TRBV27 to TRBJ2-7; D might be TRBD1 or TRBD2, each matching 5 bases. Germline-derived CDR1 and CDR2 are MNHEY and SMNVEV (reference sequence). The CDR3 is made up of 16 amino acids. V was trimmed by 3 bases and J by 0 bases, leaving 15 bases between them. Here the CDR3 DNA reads TGTGCCAGCAGTTTTTGGGACCCTCGGCTCTCCTACGAGCAGTACTTC. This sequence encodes CASSFWDPRLSYEQYF.

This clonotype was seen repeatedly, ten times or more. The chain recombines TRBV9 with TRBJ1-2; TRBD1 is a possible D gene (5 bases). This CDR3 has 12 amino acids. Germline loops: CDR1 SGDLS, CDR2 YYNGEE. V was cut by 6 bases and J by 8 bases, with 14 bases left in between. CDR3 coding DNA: TGTGCCAGCACCACGGGGGTACTAGGCTACACCTTC. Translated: CASTTGVLGYTF.

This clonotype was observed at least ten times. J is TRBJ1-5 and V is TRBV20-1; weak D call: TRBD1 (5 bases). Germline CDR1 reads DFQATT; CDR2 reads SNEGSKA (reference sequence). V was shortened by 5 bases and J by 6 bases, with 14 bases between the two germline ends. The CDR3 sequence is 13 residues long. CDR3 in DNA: TGCAGTGCTTCTCAGGGTATGGCTCAGCCCCAGCATTTT. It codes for CSASQGMAQPQHF.

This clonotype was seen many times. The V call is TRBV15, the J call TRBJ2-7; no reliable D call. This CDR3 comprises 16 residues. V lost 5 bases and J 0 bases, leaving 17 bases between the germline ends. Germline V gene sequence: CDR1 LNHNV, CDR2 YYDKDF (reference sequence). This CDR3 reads CATSVRTVTSSYEQYF. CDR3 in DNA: TGTGCCACCAGCGTCCGGACGGTAACGAGCTCCTACGAGCAGTACTTC.

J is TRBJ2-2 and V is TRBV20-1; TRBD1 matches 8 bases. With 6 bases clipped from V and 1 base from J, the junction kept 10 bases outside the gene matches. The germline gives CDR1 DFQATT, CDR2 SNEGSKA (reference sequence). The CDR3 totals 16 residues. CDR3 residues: CSACGQGARNTGELFF. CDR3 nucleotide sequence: TGCAGTGCCTGTGGCCAGGGGGCGAGGAACACCGGGGAGCTGTTTTTT.

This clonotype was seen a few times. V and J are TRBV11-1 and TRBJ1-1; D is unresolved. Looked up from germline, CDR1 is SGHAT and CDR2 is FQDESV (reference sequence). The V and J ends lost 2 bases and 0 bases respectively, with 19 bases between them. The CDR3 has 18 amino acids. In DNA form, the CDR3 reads TGTGCCAGCAGCTTACTTCAGGTGCGGGCAGCCCTGAACACTGAAGCTTTCTTT. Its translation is CASSLLQVRAALNTEAFF. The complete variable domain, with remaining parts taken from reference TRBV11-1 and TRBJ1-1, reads EAEVAQSPRYKITEKSQAVAFWCDPISGHATLYWYRQILGQGPELLVQFQDESVVDDSQLPKDRFSAERLKGVDSTLKIQPAELGDSAMYLCASSLLQVRAALNTEAFFGQGTRLTVV.

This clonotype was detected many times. CDR3 protein: CASSGAGANQETQYF. In nucleotides, the CDR3 is TGTGCCAGTAGTGGAGCGGGGGCGAACCAAGAGACCCAGTACTTC. The gene calls are TRBV19 and TRBJ2-5, with 8 bases that match TRBD2. The V gene end was trimmed by 5 bases and the J gene end by 0 bases; junction bases not matched to a gene: 5. The germline V gene has CDR1 LNHDA and CDR2 SQIVND (reference sequence). The CDR3 contains 15 residues. The whole variable domain, remainder taken from reference TRBV19 and TRBJ2-5, is DGGITQSPKYLFRKEGQNVTLSCEQNLNHDAMYWYRQDPGQGLRLIYYSQIVNDFQKGDIAEGYSVSREKKESFPLTVTSAQKNPTAFYLCASSGAGANQETQYFGPGTRLLVL.

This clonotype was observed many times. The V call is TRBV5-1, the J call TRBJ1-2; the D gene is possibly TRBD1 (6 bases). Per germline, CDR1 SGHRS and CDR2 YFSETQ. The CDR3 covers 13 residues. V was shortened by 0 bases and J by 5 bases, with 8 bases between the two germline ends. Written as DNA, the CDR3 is TGCGCCAGCAGCTTGGTCGGGACATATGGCTACACCTTC. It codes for CASSLVGTYGYTF.

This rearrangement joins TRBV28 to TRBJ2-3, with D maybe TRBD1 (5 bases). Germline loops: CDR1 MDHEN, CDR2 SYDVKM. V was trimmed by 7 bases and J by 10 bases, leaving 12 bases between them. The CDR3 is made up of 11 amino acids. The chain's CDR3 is CASTGQGAQYF. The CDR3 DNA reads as TGTGCCAGCACCGGCCAGGGTGCGCAGTATTTT.

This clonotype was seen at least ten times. CDR3 DNA sequence: TGCAGTGCTGTTACTAGCGGGGGGGCCGGATCCTACAATGAGCAGTTCTTC. Protein product: CSAVTSGGAGSYNEQFF. V and J are TRBV20-1 and TRBJ2-1; 13 bases are shared with TRBD2. Germline V lookup: CDR1 DFQATT, CDR2 SNEGSKA (reference sequence). V shed 5 bases and J 1 base; nucleotides not matched to a gene: 8. CDR3 length: 17 residues.

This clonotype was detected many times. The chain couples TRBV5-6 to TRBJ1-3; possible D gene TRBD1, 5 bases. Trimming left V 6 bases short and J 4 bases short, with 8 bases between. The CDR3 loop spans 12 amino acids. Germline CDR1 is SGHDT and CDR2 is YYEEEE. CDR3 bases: TGTGCCAGCACCGGGGACGGAAACACCATATATTTT. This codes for CASTGDGNTIYF.

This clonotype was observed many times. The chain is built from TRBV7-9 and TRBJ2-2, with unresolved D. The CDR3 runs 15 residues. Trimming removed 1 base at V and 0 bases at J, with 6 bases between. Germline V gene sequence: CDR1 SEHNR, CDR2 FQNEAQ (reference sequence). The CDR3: CASSLVRTNTGELFF. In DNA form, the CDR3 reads TGTGCCAGCAGCTTAGTGCGGACGAACACCGGGGAGCTGTTTTTT.

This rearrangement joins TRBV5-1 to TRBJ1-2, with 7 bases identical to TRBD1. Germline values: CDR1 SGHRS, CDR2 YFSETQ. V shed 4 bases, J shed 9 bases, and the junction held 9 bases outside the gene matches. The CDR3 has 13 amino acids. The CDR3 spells CASSNSTGLSYTF. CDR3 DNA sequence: TGCGCCAGCAGCAATTCGACAGGGCTCAGCTACACCTTC.

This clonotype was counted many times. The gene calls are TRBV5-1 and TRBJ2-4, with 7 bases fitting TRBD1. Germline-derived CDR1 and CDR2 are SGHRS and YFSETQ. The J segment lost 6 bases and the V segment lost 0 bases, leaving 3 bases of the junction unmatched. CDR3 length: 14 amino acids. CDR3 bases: TGCGCCAGCAGCTTGGAGGGGGCGACAAACATTCAGTACTTC. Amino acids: CASSLEGATNIQYF.